The 27 T cell receptor beta chains given below trace back to one sample, sequenced in a study of blood T cell repertoires in COVID-19. Clones were read by immunoSEQ multiplex PCR, and TCRdb kept only the in-frame ones, dropping some. The table lists roughly 230,000 clones, over 70% of them singletons. Sequencing input: peripheral blood. Every receptor here comes from a woman aged 80 or over with acute or convalescent COVID-19.

The rearrangement links TRBV14 to TRBJ2-2; D unresolved. Per germline, CDR1 SGHDN and CDR2 FVKESK. This CDR3 is 16 amino acids long. Trimming pared 1 base from V and 0 bases from J, leaving 9 bases between. The CDR3 region is CASSQATNPNTGELFF. The CDR3 bases are TGTGCCAGCAGCCAAGCCACTAATCCGAACACCGGGGAGCTGTTTTTT.

The rearrangement joins TRBV21-1 to TRBJ2-1; the table gives TRBD2 as D, unverified against the DNA. TRBV21-1 is marked as a pseudogene. The CDR3 totals 18 residues. CDR3 residues: CASSKAELREGTYNEQFF. CDR3 nucleotides: TGTGCCAGCAGCAAAGCCGAACTGCGGGAGGGTACTTACAATGAGCAGTTCTTC.

This chain joins TRBV14 and TRBJ2-2, with 10 bases matching TRBD1. The CDR3 totals 14 residues. V was clipped by 4 bases and J by 7 bases; unmatched bases: 3. The germline V gene encodes CDR1 SGHDN and CDR2 FVKESK. The CDR3 DNA reads TGTGCCAGCAGCCGACAGGGGGCCGGCGGGGAGCTGTTTTTT. Its translation: CASSRQGAGGELFF.

The sample holds one count of this clone. The chain joins TRBV2 to TRBJ2-3, with unresolved D. This CDR3 region has 13 residues. Germline V CDR1 and CDR2: SNHLY, FYNNEI. The V end was cut by 7 bases, the J end by 2 bases, with 10 bases between. The CDR3 protein is CASKTEYTDTQYF. In DNA form, the CDR3 reads TGTGCCAGCAAAACGGAGTACACAGATACGCAGTATTTT.

The chain recombines TRBV7-9 with TRBJ2-3; possibly TRBD1 for D (5 bases). The germline V and J ends were trimmed by 2 bases and 2 bases, with 20 bases remaining between them. Germline values: CDR1 SEHNR, CDR2 FQNEAQ (reference sequence). This CDR3 has 18 residues. The CDR3: CASSLWSHGQRDTDTQYF. CDR3 bases: TGTGCCAGCAGCTTATGGAGTCACGGACAAAGAGACACAGATACGCAGTATTTT. The variable domain in full, with the rest retrieved from reference TRBV7-9 and TRBJ2-3, is DTGVSQNPRHKITKRGQNVTFRCDPISEHNRLYWYRQTLGQGPEFLTYFQNEAQLEKSRLLSDRFSAERPKGSFSTLEIQRTEQGDSAMYLCASSLWSHGQRDTDTQYFGPGTRLTVL.

This chain uses TRBV7-2 with TRBJ1-2; D gene uncertain. V lost 3 bases, J lost 0 bases, and 8 bases lay in between. Germline V gives CDR1 SGHTA, CDR2 FQGNSA. The CDR3 consists of 14 residues. For the CDR3, the DNA is TGTGCCAGCAGCTTGCAGTCAGCTAACTATGGCTACACCTTC. Translating it yields CASSLQSANYGYTF. Based on the CDR3 plus reference TRBV7-2 and TRBJ1-2, the full variable domain is GAGVSQSPSNKVTEKGKDVELRCDPISGHTALYWYRQSLGQGLEFLIYFQGNSAPDKSGLPSDRFSAERTGGSVSTLTIQRTQQEDSAVYLCASSLQSANYGYTFGSGTRLTVV.

The chain combines TRBV16 with TRBJ2-2; D possibly corresponds to TRBD1 (6 bases). V lost 0 bases, J lost 5 bases, and 13 bases lay in between. CDR1 and CDR2 from the germline V gene are KGHSY and FQNENV. The CDR3 is 16 amino acids. CDR3 amino acids: CASSQSWDIRTGELFF. The CDR3 DNA is TGTGCCAGCAGCCAATCCTGGGACATTAGGACCGGGGAGCTGTTTTTT. Full variable domain (missing parts from reference TRBV16 and TRBJ2-2): GEEVAQTPKHLVRGEGQKAKLYCAPIKGHSYVFWYQQVLKNEFKFLISFQNENVFDETGMPKERFSAKCLPNSPCSLEIQATKLEDSAVYFCASSQSWDIRTGELFFGEGSRLTVL.

The J gene is TRBJ1-1, the V gene TRBV4-2; no clear D gene. Trimming took off 0 bases at V and 2 bases at J, with 10 bases between the two ends. Per the germline V gene, CDR1 is LGHNA and CDR2 is YNFKEQ. The CDR3 runs 15 residues. In nucleotides, the CDR3 is TGTGCCAGCAGCCAAGATAAGGAGGTCAACACTGAAGCTTTCTTT. It yields the protein CASSQDKEVNTEAFF.

The J gene is TRBJ2-1, the V gene TRBV11-2; D gene unclear. Germline-derived CDR1 and CDR2 are SGHAT and FQNNGV. V lost 0 bases and J 7 bases, leaving 7 bases between the germline ends. This CDR3 contains 13 residues. CDR3 region: CASSLDALNEQFF. The CDR3 DNA reads TGTGCCAGCAGCTTAGATGCACTGAATGAGCAGTTCTTC. Looking up the rest from reference TRBV11-2 and TRBJ2-1 gives the full variable domain: EAGVAQSPRYKIIEKRQSVAFWCNPISGHATLYWYQQILGQGPKLLIQFQNNGVVDDSQLPKDRFSAERLKGVDSTLKIQPAKLEDSAVYLCASSLDALNEQFFGPGTRLTVL.

This rearrangement joins TRBV19 to TRBJ2-7; perhaps TRBD2 as D (5 bases). V was cut by 6 bases and J by 0 bases, with 9 bases left in between. CDR3 length: 13 amino acids. CDR1 and CDR2 (germline): LNHDA, SQIVND (reference sequence). This CDR3 is CASREVSSYEQYF. In DNA form, the CDR3 reads TGTGCCAGTAGGGAGGTTTCCTCCTACGAGCAGTACTTC.

V and J are TRBV2 and TRBJ1-6, with D hard to call. The ends were cut back, 5 bases at V and 5 bases at J, with 7 bases in the middle. Germline V gene data show CDR1 as SNHLY and CDR2 as FYNNEI. The CDR3 is 13 residues long. The CDR3 is CASSPENNSPLHF. In nucleotides, the CDR3 is TGTGCCAGCAGTCCAGAAAATAATTCACCCCTCCACTTT. Drawing the rest from reference TRBV2 and TRBJ1-6, the complete variable domain is EPEVTQTPSHQVTQMGQEVILRCVPISNHLYFYWYRQILGQKVEFLVSFYNNEISEKSEIFDDQFSVERPDGSNFTLKIRSTKLEDSAMYFCASSPENNSPLHFGNGTRLTVT.

The chain combines TRBV21-1 with TRBJ2-7; the DNA was not compared with TRBD1, the D call given in the table. TRBV21-1 has pseudogene status. The CDR3 is 14 residues long. CDR3: CASSKYSGSYEQYF. The CDR3 DNA is TGTGCCAGCAGCAAATATTCAGGATCCTACGAGCAGTACTTC.

The chain links TRBV19 to TRBJ1-2, with 8 bases identical to TRBD1. The CDR3 sequence is 14 residues long. V was clipped by 7 bases and J by 8 bases; unmatched bases: 12. CDR1 is LNHDA and CDR2 is SQIVND in the germline V gene (reference sequence). CDR3 region: CASTNPRTGNGYTF. In nucleotides, the CDR3 is TGTGCCAGTACTAATCCCCGGACAGGGAACGGCTACACCTTC. Complete variable domain (other parts from reference TRBV19 and TRBJ1-2): DGGITQSPKYLFRKEGQNVTLSCEQNLNHDAMYWYRQDPGQGLRLIYYSQIVNDFQKGDIAEGYSVSREKKESFPLTVTSAQKNPTAFYLCASTNPRTGNGYTFGSGTRLTVV.

J is TRBJ2-3 and V is TRBV5-1; 7 bases are a match to TRBD2. Losses at the gene ends were 0 bases for V and 0 bases for J; bases not matched to a gene: 4. CDR1 and CDR2 from the germline V gene are SGHRS and YFSETQ. The CDR3 totals 16 residues. The DNA of the CDR3 is TGCGCCAGCAGCTTGGCTAGCGGAGGCAGCACAGATACGCAGTATTTT. It encodes CASSLASGGSTDTQYF.

This CDR3 reads CASSSQIGGVETGELFF. The CDR3 bases are TGTGCCAGCAGCTCCCAGATCGGGGGGGTTGAGACCGGGGAGCTGTTTTTT. The chain couples TRBV7-3 to TRBJ2-2, with 8 positions matching TRBD2. V lost 4 bases to trimming and J lost 5 bases; unmatched junction nucleotides: 12. The germline gives CDR1 SGHTA, CDR2 FQGTGA. CDR3 length: 17 amino acids.

The chain has TRBV19 and TRBJ1-5; TRBD1 aligns across 12 bases. This CDR3 is built from 17 residues. Trimming took 5 bases from V and 2 from J; bases not matched to a gene: 7. The germline gives CDR1 LNHDA, CDR2 SQIVND (reference sequence). The CDR3 sequence is CASSEGTGGRGNQPQHF. The CDR3 DNA reads as TGTGCCAGTAGTGAAGGGACAGGGGGCCGAGGCAATCAGCCCCAGCATTTT.

CDR3 bases: TGCGCCAGCAGCTTGGGAGGGTCAACCGCCTACGAGCAGTACTTC. Its protein is CASSLGGSTAYEQYF. The chain employs TRBV5-1 and TRBJ2-7; D possibly corresponds to TRBD2 (5 bases). The V end was cut by 0 bases, the J end by 2 bases, with 12 bases between. Germline V CDR1 and CDR2: SGHRS, YFSETQ. The CDR3 extends over 15 amino acids. Supplemented by reference TRBV5-1 and TRBJ2-7, the full variable domain reads KAGVTQTPRYLIKTRGQQVTLSCSPISGHRSVSWYQQTPGQGLQFLFEYFSETQRNKGNFPGRFSGRQFSNSRSEMNVSTLELGDSALYLCASSLGGSTAYEQYFGPGTRLTVT.

This clone has only one observation. The genes are TRBV6-6 and TRBJ1-5; 7 bases align to TRBD1. This CDR3 region has 16 residues. J gave up 7 bases and V 6 bases, and 15 bases lay outside the gene matches. Germline V gene lookup returns CDR1 MNHNY and CDR2 SVGAGI (reference sequence). The CDR3 nucleotides read TGTGCCAGCAGGGCGGACAGGCTGGGTCCTGGACAGCCCCAGCATTTT. Translating it yields CASRADRLGPGQPQHF.

The chain uses TRBV3-1 (or the pseudogene TRBV3-2) and TRBJ2-1, with D perhaps matching TRBD2 (6 bases). The CDR3 consists of 17 residues. Per germline, CDR1 LGHDT and CDR2 YNNKEL (reference sequence). The ends were cut back, 1 base at V and 0 bases at J, with 13 bases in the middle. DNA of the CDR3: TGTGCCAGCAGCCAAGCGGCGGGGCGTCTCTCCTACAATGAGCAGTTCTTC. Residues: CASSQAAGRLSYNEQFF.

The chain employs TRBV29-1 and TRBJ2-1, with 11 bases that match TRBD1. Per germline, CDR1 SQVTM and CDR2 ANQGSEA. This CDR3 has 13 residues. Trimming cost V 7 bases and J 7 bases; bases outside gene matches: 6. The CDR3 bases are TGCAGCGGAAGGACAGGGGGCTTTAATGAGCAGTTCTTC. It translates to CSGRTGGFNEQFF.

The table lists this clone with a count of one. CDR3 sequence reads: CASSRENTEAFF. The CDR3 DNA is TGTGCCAGCAGTCGAGAGAACACTGAAGCTTTCTTT. The V gene is TRBV2, the J gene TRBJ1-1; D gene ambiguous. CDR1 and CDR2 (germline): SNHLY, FYNNEI. Trimming stripped 5 bases from V and 1 base from J, with 5 bases between. CDR3 length: 12 residues.

The chain employs TRBV7-9 and TRBJ2-3; 7 nucleotides match TRBD2. The CDR3 spans 14 residues. Germline V CDR1 and CDR2: SEHNR, FQNEAQ (reference sequence). With 3 bases clipped from V and 8 bases from J, the junction kept 8 bases outside the gene matches. The CDR3 DNA is TGTGCCAGCAGCTTTGCGGGAGAGGCGGGTACGCAGTATTTT. Its protein product is CASSFAGEAGTQYF.

V usage is TRBV9 and J usage is TRBJ2-2; 8 nucleotides line up with TRBD1. The CDR3 spans 15 residues. Looked up from germline, CDR1 is SGDLS and CDR2 is YYNGEE. V lost 2 bases to trimming and J lost 4 bases; unmatched junction nucleotides: 4. CDR3: CASSVQGAVTGELFF. CDR3 in DNA: TGTGCCAGCAGCGTTCAGGGGGCGGTCACCGGGGAGCTGTTTTTT. Full variable domain (remainder filled in from reference TRBV9 and TRBJ2-2): DSGVTQTPKHLITATGQRVTLRCSPRSGDLSVYWYQQSLDQGLQFLIQYYNGEERAKGNILERFSAQQFPDLHSELNLSSLELGDSALYFCASSVQGAVTGELFFGEGSRLTVL.

This clone was counted a single time. The rearrangement links TRBV28 to TRBJ2-7; TRBD1 matches at 7 bases. The germline V gene encodes CDR1 MDHEN and CDR2 SYDVKM. Germline trimming cut 7 bases from V and 0 bases from J; bases unmatched to any gene: 6. There are 14 residues in the CDR3. The chain's CDR3 is CASTPGQVSYEQYF. The CDR3 nucleotides read TGTGCCAGCACCCCAGGACAGGTCTCCTACGAGCAGTACTTC. The full variable domain, rest sourced from reference TRBV28 and TRBJ2-7, is DVKVTQSSRYLVKRTGEKVFLECVQDMDHENMFWYRQDPGLGLRLIYFSYDVKMKEKGDIPEGYSVSREKKERFSLILESASTNQTSMYLCASTPGQVSYEQYFGPGTRLTVT.

This clone was counted between two and nine times. The chain combines TRBV5-1 with TRBJ1-1; D call uncertain. CDR3 size: 13 residues. The germline V and J ends were trimmed by 4 bases and 1 base, with 8 bases remaining between them. CDR1 is SGHRS and CDR2 is YFSETQ in the germline V gene. This CDR3 is CASSTTGNTEAFF. For the CDR3, the DNA is TGCGCCAGCAGCACTACTGGGAACACTGAAGCTTTCTTT.

The J gene is TRBJ2-7, the V gene TRBV6-5; 14 bases fit TRBD2. The CDR3 consists of 15 residues. Germline V gene lookup returns CDR1 MNHEY and CDR2 SVGAGI. The J segment lost 7 bases and the V segment lost 6 bases, leaving 8 bases of the junction unmatched. The CDR3 loop is CASRPGTSGSREQYF. Written as DNA, the CDR3 is TGTGCCAGCAGGCCTGGGACTAGCGGGAGTAGGGAGCAGTACTTC.

This clone was detected only a few times. The chain links TRBV19 to TRBJ1-2, with D perhaps TRBD1 (5 bases). CDR3 length: 13 amino acids. V lost 10 bases to trimming and J lost 4 bases, with 16 bases between them. CDR1 LNHDA and CDR2 SQIVND come from the germline V gene (reference sequence). CDR3 protein: CATTRQGPYGYTF. CDR3 nucleotide sequence: TGTGCCACCACCAGGCAGGGCCCCTATGGCTACACCTTC.